This T cell receptor (beta chain) was obtained from a study of memory CD4+ T cells and cytomegalovirus serostatus. Study findings and constraints: Suggested: most of the CMV-linked TCR signature lies in CD4+ memory cells.

The method was immunoSEQ multiplex PCR; TCRdb's version includes in-frame clones alone and lacks a portion of them. Among about 52,000 clones listed, 80% to 90% were seen once. V dropped 5 bases and J dropped 5; count of bases not matched to a gene: 11. The CDR3 is 15 residues long. Germline CDR1 reads SQVTM; CDR2 reads ANQGSEA. This clone has only a few counts. Its specificity is unknown. Single viable CD3+CD4+CD8-CD45RO+ cells were sorted as the memory CD4+ T cells. Sequencing was performed on memory CD4+ T cells from blood. V usage is TRBV29-1 and J usage is TRBJ2-2; TRBD1 matches at 7 bases. The TCR originated in an adult in good health and CMV-seropositive. The CDR3 DNA reads TGCAGCGTTCTCCTCACAGGGGACCTTACCGGGGAGCTGTTTTTT. Amino acid sequence: CSVLLTGDLTGELFF.